Following are 5 T cell receptor beta chains from one sample sequenced in a study of identical twins. TCRdb independently ran MiXCR on the 5' RACE reads; one entry per CDR3 protein. The sample lists 510,000 or so distinct CDR3 sequences; 13% to 15% were seen once. This sample also appeared in a second study, on yellow fever vaccine responses in identical twins.

Input material: CD4+ T cells sorted from blood. The receptors stem from a woman between 18 and 29 years old in good health.

The genes are TRBV3-1 and TRBJ2-7, with 10 bases identical to TRBD2. The CDR3 consists of 13 residues. The germline CDR1 and CDR2 sequences are LGHDT and YNNKEL (reference sequence). The V gene end was trimmed by 4 bases and the J gene end by 8 bases; junction bases not matched to a gene: 5. CDR3 in DNA: TGTGCCAGCAGCCTCCAGCGGGGGGGCAAGCAGTACGTC. It codes for CASSLQRGGKQYV.

The chain recombines TRBV5-1 with TRBJ2-7, with D possibly being TRBD1 (6 bases). Germline V CDR1 and CDR2: SGHRS, YFSETQ. Trimming left V 0 bases short and J 6 bases short, with 13 bases between. The CDR3 is 14 residues long. The CDR3 sequence is CASSLEAGVSEQYV. Written as DNA, the CDR3 is TGCGCCAGCAGCTTGGAGGCAGGGGTGTCCGAGCAGTACGTC.

The chain couples TRBV4-1 to TRBJ2-5; 8 bases match TRBD2. The V gene's germline CDR1 is MGHRA and CDR2 YSYEKL. V gave up 4 bases and J gave up 4 bases; unmatched junction bases: 14. This CDR3 contains 17 residues. As DNA, the CDR3 is TGCGCCAGCAGCCGGTGGAGCAGCGGGAGTAGGGGAGAGACCCAGTACTTC. This sequence encodes CASSRWSSGSRGETQYF.

This clonotype occurred a few times. This rearrangement joins TRBV12-3 or TRBV12-4 to TRBJ2-7; 9 bases are a match to TRBD1. V lost 3 bases, J lost 2 bases, and 5 bases stayed unmatched. This CDR3 comprises 15 residues. This CDR3 is CASSFWDRVPYEQYF. For the CDR3, the DNA is TGTGCCAGCAGTTTTTGGGACAGGGTTCCCTACGAGCAGTACTTC.

The V and J genes are TRBV20-1 and TRBJ2-1, with D possibly being TRBD2 (6 bases). From germline, CDR1 is DFQATT and CDR2 SNEGSKA (reference sequence). Trimming stripped 3 bases from V and 6 bases from J, with 24 bases between. This CDR3 contains 17 residues. The chain's CDR3 is CSARYSTGGWFLNEQFF. CDR3 nucleotides: TGCAGTGCTAGGTATTCTACCGGGGGTTGGTTCCTCAATGAGCAGTTCTTC.